This paragraph covers one TCR beta chain sequence. The record originates from a study of T-cell memory formation after mild COVID-19. V lost 5 bases and J lost 6; bases outside the gene matches: 4. The CDR3 runs 14 residues. CDR1 and CDR2 (germline): MNHEY, SVGAGI. With constant-segment primers, 5'RACE yielded cDNA libraries of TCR alpha and TCR beta that carried sample barcodes and UMIs. TCRdb reprocessed the 5' RACE reads via MiXCR and lists one record per CDR3 protein. The repertoire holds about 240,000 distinct CDR3 sequences, 8% to 9.5% seen once, with around 20% in the top ten. The receptor comes from a man aged 18 to 29 who had mild COVID-19 (a few samples of this study predate the infection). Cell type and time point are not known. Sequenced: PBMCs or a T cell subset sorted from them (not recorded which). The J gene is TRBJ2-1, the V gene TRBV6-5; 10 positions match TRBD2. The CDR3 DNA sequence: TGTGCCAGCAGTGTAGCGGGGGGCCTCAATGAGCAGTTCTTC. This encodes CASSVAGGLNEQFF.